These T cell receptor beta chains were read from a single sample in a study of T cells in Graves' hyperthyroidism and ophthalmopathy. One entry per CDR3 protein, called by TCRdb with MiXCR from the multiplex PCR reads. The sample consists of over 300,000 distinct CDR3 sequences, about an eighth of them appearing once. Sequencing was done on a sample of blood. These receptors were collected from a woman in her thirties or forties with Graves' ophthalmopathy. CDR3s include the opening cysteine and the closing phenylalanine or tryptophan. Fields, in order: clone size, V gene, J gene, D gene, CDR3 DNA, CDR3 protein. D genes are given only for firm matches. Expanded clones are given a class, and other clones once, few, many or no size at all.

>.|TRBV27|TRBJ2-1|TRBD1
TGTGCCAGCAGTTTTACCCTCGGGACAGGGGGCGTTGAGCAGTTCTTC
CASSFTLGTGGVEQFF
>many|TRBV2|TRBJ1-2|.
TGTGCCAGCAGTGACAGCACCCGTAACTATGGCTACACCTTC
CASSDSTRNYGYTF
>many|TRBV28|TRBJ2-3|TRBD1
TGTGCCAGCAGTGGAAGGGACAGGGTCCTTAGCACAGATACGCAGTATTTT
CASSGRDRVLSTDTQYF
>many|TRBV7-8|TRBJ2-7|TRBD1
TGTGCCAGCAGCTTAGGGACAGGGGTAGGGGAGCAGTACTTC
CASSLGTGVGEQYF
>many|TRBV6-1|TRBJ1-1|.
TGTGCCAGCAGTGAAGCGCTGTGGGGAAACACTGAAGCTTTCTTT
CASSEALWGNTEAFF
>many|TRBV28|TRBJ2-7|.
TGTGCCAGCAGTTTACTCCACCCTTCTGGAGGGCAGTACTTC
CASSLLHPSGGQYF
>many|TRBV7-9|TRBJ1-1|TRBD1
TGTGCCAGCAGCATACAGGGGGGCACTGAAGCTTTCTTT
CASSIQGGTEAFF
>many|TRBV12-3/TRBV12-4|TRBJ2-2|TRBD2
TGTGCCAGCAGACTAGCGGGAGTACTACGGGGCACCGGGGAGCTGTTTTTT
CASRLAGVLRGTGELFF
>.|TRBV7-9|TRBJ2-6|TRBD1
TGTGCCAGCAGCTCCCGTTCAGGGGGAACCGCTGGGGCCAACGTCCTGACTTTC
CASSSRSGGTAGANVLTF
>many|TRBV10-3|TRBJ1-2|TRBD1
TGTGCCATCAGCCCGGGACAGGGGGTTGGTGGCTACACCTTC
CAISPGQGVGGYTF
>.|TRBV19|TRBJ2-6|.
TGTGCCAGTAACCCAGCTCTGAGGGCCAACGTCCTGACTTTC
CASNPALRANVLTF
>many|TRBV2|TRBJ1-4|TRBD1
TGTGCCAGCAGTCACGCGACTGTACAGGGGGAAGAGGAAAAACTGTTTTTT
CASSHATVQGEEEKLFF
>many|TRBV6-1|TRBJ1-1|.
TGTGCCAGCAGTCCTTCTTGGGGCCACACTGAAGCTTTCTTT
CASSPSWGHTEAFF
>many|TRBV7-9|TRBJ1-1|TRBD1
TGTGCCAGCAGCTTAGCGGGACAGGGGGATGTAGCTTTCTTT
CASSLAGQGDVAFF
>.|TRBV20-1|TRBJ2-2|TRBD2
TGCAGTGCTTACCCTAAGCGGGAAACCGGGGAGCTGTTTTTT
CSAYPKRETGELFF
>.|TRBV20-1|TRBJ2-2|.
TGCAGTGCTTCTCAGGACCTTCCCACCGGGGAGCTGTTTTTT
CSASQDLPTGELFF
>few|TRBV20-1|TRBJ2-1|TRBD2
TGCAGTGCTAGAGACGGGCGGGGGGGGTACAATGAGCAGTTCTTC
CSARDGRGGYNEQFF
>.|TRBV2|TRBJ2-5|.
TGTGCCAGCAGACCGGAGGACTTCCAAGAGACCCAGTACTTC
CASRPEDFQETQYF
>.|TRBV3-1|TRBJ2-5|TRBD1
TGTGCCAGCAGCCAAGTGGGGACAGGGATAGGAACCCAGTACTTC
CASSQVGTGIGTQYF
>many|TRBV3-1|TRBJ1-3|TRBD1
TGTGCCAGCAGCCACGGGACAGGTGGAAACACCATATATTTT
CASSHGTGGNTIYF
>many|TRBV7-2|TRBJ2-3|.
TGCGCCAGCAGTTTGACGGGAGATACGCAGTATTTT
CASSLTGDTQYF
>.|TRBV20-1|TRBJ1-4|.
TGCAGTGCTAGAGATTGGATGACAGTGAAGGTACCTAATGAAAAACTGTTTTTT
CSARDWMTVKVPNEKLFF
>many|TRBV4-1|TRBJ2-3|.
TGCGCCAGCAGCCAAGACAGGGATACGCAGTATTTT
CASSQDRDTQYF
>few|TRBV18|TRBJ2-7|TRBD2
TGTGCCAGCTCACCTGGGAGGGGTACCTACGAGCAGTACTTC
CASSPGRGTYEQYF
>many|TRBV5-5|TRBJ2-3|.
TGTGCCAGCAGCTTCCAAGGGCCAGATACGCAGTATTTT
CASSFQGPDTQYF
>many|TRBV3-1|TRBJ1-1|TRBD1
TGTGCCAGCAGCCAACCCGGGACAGGGCCGAACACTGAAGCTTTCTTT
CASSQPGTGPNTEAFF
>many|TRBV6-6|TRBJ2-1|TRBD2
TGTGCCAGCAGTTACTCTTTATCGGGGGGGACTAGCTCCTACAATGAGCAGTTCTTC
CASSYSLSGGTSSYNEQFF
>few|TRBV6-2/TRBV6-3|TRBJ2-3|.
TGTGCCAGCAGTTACCCAGCTCGAGGGCTGATGGAAGATACGCAGTATTTT
CASSYPARGLMEDTQYF